This note documents a single TCR beta chain sequence. The antigen remains undetermined. PCR used 60 Vbeta primers and 13 Jbeta primers. Sequencing used immunoSEQ multiplex PCR; TCRdb keeps in-frame clones, though not all of them. This sample has 95,000 to 150,000 clones, with roughly 65% found just once. V shed 2 bases, J shed 1 base, and the junction held 4 bases outside the gene matches. The germline gives CDR1 ENHRY, CDR2 SYGVKD. The CDR3 is 15 residues long. This entry comes from a study of cytomegalovirus exposure and HLA in healthy donors. Study-level points and caveats: Association of a missense DCLRE1C variant with TCR beta V- and J-gene trimming was reported in a later analysis. HLA restriction was apparent for most CMV-associated TCR beta chains in a later analysis.

The source material was PBMCs. This clonotype originated in a man aged 40-50 years in good health and CMV-seropositive. The chain links TRBV10-3 to TRBJ2-7, with 8 bases fitting TRBD1. CDR3 sequence: CAISEKGQGSYEQYF. DNA for the CDR3: TGTGCCATCAGTGAGAAAGGACAGGGTTCCTACGAGCAGTACTTC.